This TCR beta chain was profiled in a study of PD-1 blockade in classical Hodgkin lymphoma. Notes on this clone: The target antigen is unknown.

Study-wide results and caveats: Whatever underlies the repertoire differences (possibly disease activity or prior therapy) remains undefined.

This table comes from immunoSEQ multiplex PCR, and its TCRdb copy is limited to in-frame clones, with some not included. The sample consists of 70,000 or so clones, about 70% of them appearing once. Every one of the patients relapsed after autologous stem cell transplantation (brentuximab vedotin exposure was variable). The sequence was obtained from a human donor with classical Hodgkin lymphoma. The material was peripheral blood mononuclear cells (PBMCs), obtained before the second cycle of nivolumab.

The CDR3: CASSLSSYNEQFF. The DNA of the CDR3 is TGTGCCAGCAGCCTGAGCTCCTACAATGAGCAGTTCTTC. The chain couples TRBV9 to TRBJ2-1, with D unresolved. The CDR3 covers 13 residues. The V gene's germline CDR1 is SGDLS and CDR2 YYNGEE. V lost 4 bases to trimming and J lost 0 bases, with 5 bases between them.